This record covers a single T cell receptor (beta chain). This specimen comes from a study of PD-L1 blockade in urothelial cancer. Trimming left V 4 bases short and J 3 bases short, with 7 bases between. Germline V gene sequence: CDR1 MGHRA, CDR2 YSYEKL. The CDR3 covers 12 residues. The time point is: peripheral blood 6 weeks after treatment start. Method: immunoSEQ multiplex PCR; TCRdb's copy keeps in-frame clones and lacks some. This table has about 50,000 clones, roughly 80% appearing once. The sequence derives from a man aged 65-85 years with urothelial cancer. The chain couples TRBV4-1 to TRBJ2-7, with D uncertain. Sequencing was performed on PBMCs, taken around atezolizumab (anti-PD-L1) treatment. The CDR3 here is CASSPNGYEQYF. The DNA for the CDR3 is TGCGCCAGCAGCCCGAACGGCTACGAGCAGTACTTC.